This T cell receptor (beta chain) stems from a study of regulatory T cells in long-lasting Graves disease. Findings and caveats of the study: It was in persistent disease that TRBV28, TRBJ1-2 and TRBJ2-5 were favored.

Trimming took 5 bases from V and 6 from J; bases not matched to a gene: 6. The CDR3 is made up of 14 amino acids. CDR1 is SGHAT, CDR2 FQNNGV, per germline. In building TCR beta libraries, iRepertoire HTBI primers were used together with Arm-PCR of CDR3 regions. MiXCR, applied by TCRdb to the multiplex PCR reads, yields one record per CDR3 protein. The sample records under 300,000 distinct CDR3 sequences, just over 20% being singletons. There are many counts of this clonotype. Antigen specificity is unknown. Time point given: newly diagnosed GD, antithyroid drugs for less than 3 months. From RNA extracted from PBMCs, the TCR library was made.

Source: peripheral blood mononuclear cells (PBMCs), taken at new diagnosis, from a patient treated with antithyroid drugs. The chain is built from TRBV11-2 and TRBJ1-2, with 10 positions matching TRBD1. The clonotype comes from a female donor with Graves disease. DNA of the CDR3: TGTGCCAGCAGCGCAGGGACAGGGGATCATGGCTACACCTTC. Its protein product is CASSAGTGDHGYTF.